This T cell receptor beta chain was recovered during a study of T cell responses to AZD1222 COVID-19 vaccine. Study in general: The study pooled second doses at about 4 or about 12 weeks. Study outcomes and limitations: Possibly, clonal diversity was underestimated; donors were largely white British and included more females.

The assay was immunoSEQ multiplex PCR, and TCRdb's table has in-frame clones only and misses some. The sample carries roughly 91,000 clones, roughly 87% recorded once. CDR3 length: 14 amino acids. The V gene's germline CDR1 is MNHNY and CDR2 SVGAGI (reference sequence). With 5 bases removed from V and 7 bases from J, the gap between germline ends came to 17 bases. This clone has only one observation. Antigen unknown. The sample here was peripheral blood, taken on day 0 of AZD1222 vaccination. The chain employs TRBV6-6 and TRBJ1-2, with a weak D call TRBD1 (6 bases). The receptor was derived from an adult in good health. The CDR3 spells CASSASGTSFGYTF. The DNA for the CDR3 is TGTGCCAGCAGTGCCTCCGGGACAAGTTTTGGCTACACCTTC.